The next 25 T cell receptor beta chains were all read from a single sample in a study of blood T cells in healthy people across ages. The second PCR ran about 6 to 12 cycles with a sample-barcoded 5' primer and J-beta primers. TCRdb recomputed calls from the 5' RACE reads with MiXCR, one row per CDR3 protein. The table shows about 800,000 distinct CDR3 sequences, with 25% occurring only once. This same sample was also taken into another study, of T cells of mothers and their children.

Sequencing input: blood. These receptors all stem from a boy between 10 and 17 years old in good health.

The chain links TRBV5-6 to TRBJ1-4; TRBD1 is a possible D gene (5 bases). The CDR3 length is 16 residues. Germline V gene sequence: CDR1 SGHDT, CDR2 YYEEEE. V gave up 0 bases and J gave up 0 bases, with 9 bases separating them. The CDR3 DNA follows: TGTGCCAGCAGCTTGGACAGGATCGCAACTAATGAAAAACTGTTTTTT. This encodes CASSLDRIATNEKLFF.

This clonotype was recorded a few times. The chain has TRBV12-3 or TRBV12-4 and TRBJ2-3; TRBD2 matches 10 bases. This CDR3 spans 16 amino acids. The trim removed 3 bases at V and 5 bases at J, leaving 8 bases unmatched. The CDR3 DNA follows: TGTGCCAGCAGTTTTTCCACTAGCGGGGAAGGAGATACGCAGTATTTT. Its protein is CASSFSTSGEGDTQYF.

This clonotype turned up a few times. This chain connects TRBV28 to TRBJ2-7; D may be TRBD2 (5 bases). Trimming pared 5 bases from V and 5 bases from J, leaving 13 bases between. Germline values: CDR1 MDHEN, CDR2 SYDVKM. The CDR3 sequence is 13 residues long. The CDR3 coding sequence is TGTGCCAGCAGTCCAACTAGTTTCCACGAGCAGTACTTC. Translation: CASSPTSFHEQYF.

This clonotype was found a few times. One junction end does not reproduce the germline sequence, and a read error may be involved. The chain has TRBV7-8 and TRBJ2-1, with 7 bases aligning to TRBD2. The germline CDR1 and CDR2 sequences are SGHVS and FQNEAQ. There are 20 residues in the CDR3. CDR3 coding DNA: TGTGCCGGCAGCTCGCCCTGGGGTGCGGGAGTCCTCAGCTCCTACAATGAGCAGTTCTTC. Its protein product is CAGSSPWGAGVLSSYNEQFF.

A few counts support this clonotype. DNA for the CDR3: TGTGCCAGCAGTGAAGATTTGGGTCGGACAGATACGCAGTATTTT. Translating it yields CASSEDLGRTDTQYF. This chain uses TRBV2 with TRBJ2-3, with no clear D. The CDR3 covers 15 residues. The germline V gene encodes CDR1 SNHLY and CDR2 FYNNEI. V lost 1 base, J lost 3 bases, and 11 bases lay in between.

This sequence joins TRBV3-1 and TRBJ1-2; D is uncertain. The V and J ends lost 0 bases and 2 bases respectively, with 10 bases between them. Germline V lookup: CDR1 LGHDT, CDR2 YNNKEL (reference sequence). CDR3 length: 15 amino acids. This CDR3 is CASSQDGGPNYGYTF. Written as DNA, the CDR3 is TGTGCCAGCAGCCAAGATGGAGGTCCCAACTATGGCTACACCTTC.

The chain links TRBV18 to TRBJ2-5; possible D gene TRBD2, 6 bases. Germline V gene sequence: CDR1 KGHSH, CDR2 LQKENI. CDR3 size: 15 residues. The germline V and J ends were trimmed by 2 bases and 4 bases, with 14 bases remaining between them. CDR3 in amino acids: CASSPIQSGGETQYF. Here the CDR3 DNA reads TGTGCCAGCTCACCAATCCAGTCCGGGGGAGAGACCCAGTACTTC. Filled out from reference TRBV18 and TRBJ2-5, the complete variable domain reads NAGVMQNPRHLVRRRGQEARLRCSPMKGHSHVYWYRQLPEEGLKFMVYLQKENIIDESGMPKERFSAEFPKEGPSILRIQQVVRGDSAAYFCASSPIQSGGETQYFGPGTRLLVL.

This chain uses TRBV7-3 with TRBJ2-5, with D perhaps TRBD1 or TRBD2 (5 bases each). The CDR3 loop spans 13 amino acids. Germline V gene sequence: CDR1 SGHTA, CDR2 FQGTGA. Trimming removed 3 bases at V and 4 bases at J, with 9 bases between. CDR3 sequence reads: CASSLTGTETQYF. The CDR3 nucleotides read TGTGCCAGCAGCTTGACCGGGACAGAGACCCAGTACTTC.

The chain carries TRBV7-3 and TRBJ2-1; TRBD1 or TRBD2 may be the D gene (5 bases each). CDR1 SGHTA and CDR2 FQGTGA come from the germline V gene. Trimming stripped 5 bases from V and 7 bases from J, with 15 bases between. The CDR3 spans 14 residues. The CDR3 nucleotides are TGTGCCAGCAGCCCCTCCCTGTGGGGGAATGAGCAGTTCTTC. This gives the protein CASSPSLWGNEQFF.

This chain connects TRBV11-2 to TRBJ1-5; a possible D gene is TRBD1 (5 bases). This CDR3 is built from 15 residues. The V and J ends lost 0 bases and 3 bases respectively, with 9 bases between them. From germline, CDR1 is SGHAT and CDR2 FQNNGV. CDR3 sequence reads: CASSLDAGSNQPQHF. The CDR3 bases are TGTGCCAGCAGCTTAGATGCAGGGTCCAATCAGCCCCAGCATTTT. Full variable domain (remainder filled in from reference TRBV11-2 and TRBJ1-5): EAGVAQSPRYKIIEKRQSVAFWCNPISGHATLYWYQQILGQGPKLLIQFQNNGVVDDSQLPKDRFSAERLKGVDSTLKIQPAKLEDSAVYLCASSLDAGSNQPQHFGDGTRLSIL.

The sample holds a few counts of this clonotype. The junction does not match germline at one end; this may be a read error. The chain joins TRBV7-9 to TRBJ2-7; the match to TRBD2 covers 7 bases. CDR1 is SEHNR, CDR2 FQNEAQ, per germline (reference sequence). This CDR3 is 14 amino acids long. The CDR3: CASSLAGVSHEQYF. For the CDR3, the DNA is TGTGCCAGCAGCCTCGCGGGGGTCTCCCACGAGCAGTACTTC.

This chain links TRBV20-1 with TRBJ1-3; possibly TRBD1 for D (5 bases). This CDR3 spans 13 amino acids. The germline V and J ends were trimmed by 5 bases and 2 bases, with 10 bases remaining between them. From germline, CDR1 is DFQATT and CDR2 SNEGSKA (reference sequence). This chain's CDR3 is CSASGTAGNTIYF. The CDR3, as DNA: TGCAGTGCTTCCGGGACTGCTGGAAACACCATATATTTT.

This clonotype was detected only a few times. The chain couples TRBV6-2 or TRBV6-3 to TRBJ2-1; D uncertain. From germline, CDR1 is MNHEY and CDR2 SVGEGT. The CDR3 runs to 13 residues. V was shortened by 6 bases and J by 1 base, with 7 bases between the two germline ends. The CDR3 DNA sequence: TGTGCCAGCAGGGAGTATTCCTACAATGAGCAGTTCTTC. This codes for CASREYSYNEQFF.

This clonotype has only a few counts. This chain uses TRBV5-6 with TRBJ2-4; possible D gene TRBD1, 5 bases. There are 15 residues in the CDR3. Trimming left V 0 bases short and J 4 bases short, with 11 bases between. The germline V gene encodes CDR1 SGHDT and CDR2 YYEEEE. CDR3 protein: CASSLGGTQKNIQYF. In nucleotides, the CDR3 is TGTGCCAGCAGCTTGGGGGGCACCCAGAAAAACATTCAGTACTTC.

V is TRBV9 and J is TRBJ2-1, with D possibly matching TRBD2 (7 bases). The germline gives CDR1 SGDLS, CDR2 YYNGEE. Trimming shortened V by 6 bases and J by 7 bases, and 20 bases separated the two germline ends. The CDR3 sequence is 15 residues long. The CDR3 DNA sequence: TGTGCCAGCAACAACGGGCGGGGGCTAATAAATGAGCAGTTCTTC. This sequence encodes CASNNGRGLINEQFF. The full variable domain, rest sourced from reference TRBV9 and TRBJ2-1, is DSGVTQTPKHLITATGQRVTLRCSPRSGDLSVYWYQQSLDQGLQFLIQYYNGEERAKGNILERFSAQQFPDLHSELNLSSLELGDSALYFCASNNGRGLINEQFFGPGTRLTVL.

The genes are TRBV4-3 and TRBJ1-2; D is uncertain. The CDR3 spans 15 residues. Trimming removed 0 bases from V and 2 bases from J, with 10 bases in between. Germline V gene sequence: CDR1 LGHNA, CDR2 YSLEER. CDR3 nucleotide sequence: TGCGCCAGCAGCCAAGAACATATGAAGAACTATGGCTACACCTTC. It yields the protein CASSQEHMKNYGYTF.

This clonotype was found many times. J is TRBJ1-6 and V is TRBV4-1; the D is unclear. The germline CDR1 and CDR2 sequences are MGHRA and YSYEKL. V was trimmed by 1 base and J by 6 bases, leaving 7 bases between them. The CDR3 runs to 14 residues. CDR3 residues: CASSQVGVNSPLHF. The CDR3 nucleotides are TGCGCCAGCAGCCAAGTGGGCGTTAATTCACCCCTCCACTTT.

The CDR3 DNA reads as TGTGCCAGCAGTTTCTATCAAGGGTGGGGGGACACTGAAGCTTTCTTT. This translates into CASSFYQGWGDTEAFF. The rearrangement joins TRBV28 to TRBJ1-1, with D maybe TRBD1 (5 bases). V was cut by 3 bases and J by 3 bases, with 17 bases left in between. The CDR3 contains 16 residues. Germline V lookup: CDR1 MDHEN, CDR2 SYDVKM.

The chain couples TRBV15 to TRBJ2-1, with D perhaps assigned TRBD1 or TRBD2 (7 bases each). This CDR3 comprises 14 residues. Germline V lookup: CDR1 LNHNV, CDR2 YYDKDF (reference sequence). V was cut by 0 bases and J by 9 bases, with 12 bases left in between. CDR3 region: CATSRDQGEGEQFF. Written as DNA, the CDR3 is TGTGCCACCAGCAGAGATCAGGGGGAGGGTGAGCAGTTCTTC.

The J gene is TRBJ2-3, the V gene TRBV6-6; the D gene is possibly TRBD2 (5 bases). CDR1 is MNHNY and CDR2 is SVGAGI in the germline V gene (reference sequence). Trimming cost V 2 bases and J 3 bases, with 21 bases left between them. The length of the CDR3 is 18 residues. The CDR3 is CASSYTSGIKLQTDTQYF. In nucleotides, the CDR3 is TGTGCCAGCAGTTACACCAGCGGAATAAAACTACAAACAGATACGCAGTATTTT.

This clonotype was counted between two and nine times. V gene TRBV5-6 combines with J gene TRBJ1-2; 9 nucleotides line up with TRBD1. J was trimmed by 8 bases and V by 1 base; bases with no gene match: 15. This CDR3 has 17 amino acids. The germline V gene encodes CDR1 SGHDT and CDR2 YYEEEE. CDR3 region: CASSLTGGEGVYGGYTF. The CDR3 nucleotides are TGTGCCAGCAGCTTGACAGGGGGCGAGGGGGTTTACGGCGGCTACACCTTC.

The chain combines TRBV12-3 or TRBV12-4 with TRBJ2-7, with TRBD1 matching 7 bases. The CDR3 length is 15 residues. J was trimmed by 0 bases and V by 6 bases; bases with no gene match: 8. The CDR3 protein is CASSSDRVPSYEQYF. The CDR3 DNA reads TGTGCCAGCAGCTCCGACAGGGTCCCCTCCTACGAGCAGTACTTC.

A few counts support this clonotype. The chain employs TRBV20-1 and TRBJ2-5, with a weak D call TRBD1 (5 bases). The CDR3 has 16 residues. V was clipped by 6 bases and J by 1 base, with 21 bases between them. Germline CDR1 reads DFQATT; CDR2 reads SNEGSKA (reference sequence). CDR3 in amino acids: CSARPDAGHFQETQYF. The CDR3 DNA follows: TGCAGTGCCAGGCCGGACGCCGGACACTTCCAAGAGACCCAGTACTTC.

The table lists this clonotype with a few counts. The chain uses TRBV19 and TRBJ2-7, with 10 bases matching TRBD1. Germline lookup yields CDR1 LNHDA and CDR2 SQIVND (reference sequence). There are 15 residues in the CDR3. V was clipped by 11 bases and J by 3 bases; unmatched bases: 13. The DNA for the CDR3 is TGTGCCTCAAGAGGGGACAGGGGCAAAATCTACGAGCAGTACTTC. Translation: CASRGDRGKIYEQYF.

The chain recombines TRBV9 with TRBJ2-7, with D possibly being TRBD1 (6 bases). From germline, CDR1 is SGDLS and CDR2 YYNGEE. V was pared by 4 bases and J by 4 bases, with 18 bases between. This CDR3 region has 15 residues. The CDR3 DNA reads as TGTGCCAGCAGCAAGACCCGGGACAACCTATACGAGCAGTACTTC. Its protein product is CASSKTRDNLYEQYF.